The present TCR beta chain was sequenced within a study of T cells in Graves' hyperthyroidism and ophthalmopathy. The CDR3 length is 14 residues. The ends lost 7 bases at V and 5 bases at J; junction bases unmatched: 6. There were TCR beta CDR3 regions amplified from RNA transcripts. The HTBI primer set was used in a first-round RT-PCR of the TCR CDR3. TCRdb independently ran MiXCR on the multiplex PCR reads; one entry per CDR3 protein. The sample has 300,000 to 350,000 distinct CDR3 sequences; approximately 18% are singletons. This clonotype showed up many times. Sequencing was carried out using blood. The TCR was taken from a woman in her 40s with Graves' ophthalmopathy. This sequence joins TRBV12-3 or TRBV12-4 and TRBJ2-2; 8 bases are a match to TRBD1. This CDR3 is CASTWTGSTGELFF. CDR3 sequence (DNA): TGTGCCAGCACTTGGACAGGGAGTACCGGGGAGCTGTTTTTT.